Reported below is one T cell receptor beta chain. Sequencing was performed with immunoSEQ multiplex PCR; in TCRdb, only in-frame clones are kept and a portion is missing. The repertoire has 300,000 to 350,000 clones, about 87% of them found once; the top ten carry 8% to 9.5%. This specimen belongs to a study of blood T cell repertoires in COVID-19. The V gene lost 3 bases and the J gene lost 8 bases, with 14 bases spanning the gap. CDR1 is SGHTA and CDR2 is FQGTGA in the germline V gene. The CDR3 covers 14 residues. Sequencing input: PBMCs or T cells enriched from blood (not recorded which). The clonotype was recovered from a woman under 30 who had recovered from COVID-19. The chain uses TRBV7-3 and TRBJ1-5, with D uncertain. The DNA of the CDR3 is TGTGCCAGCAGCTTGCACGGTGGGCAAGAGCCCCAGCATTTT. Translated: CASSLHGGQEPQHF.